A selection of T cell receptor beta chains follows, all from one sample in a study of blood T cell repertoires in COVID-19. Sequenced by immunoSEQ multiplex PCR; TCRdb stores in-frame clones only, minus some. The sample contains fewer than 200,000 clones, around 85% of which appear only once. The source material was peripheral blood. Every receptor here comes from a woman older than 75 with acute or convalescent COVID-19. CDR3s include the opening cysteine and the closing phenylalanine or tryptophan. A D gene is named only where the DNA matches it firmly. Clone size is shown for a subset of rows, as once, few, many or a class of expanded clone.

CASSQAFSGNTIYF TGTGCCAGCAGCCAGGCCTTCTCTGGAAACACCATATATTTT TRBV14 . . TRBJ1-3
CATGSSGKNTDTQYF TGTGCCACCGGATCTAGCGGAAAGAACACAGATACGCAGTATTTT TRBV2 . TRBD2 TRBJ2-3
CASKTGLSTDTQYF TGCGCCAGTAAGACAGGTCTTAGCACAGATACGCAGTATTTT TRBV5-1 . . TRBJ2-3
CASSLAAEGLEKLFF TGCGCCAGCAGCTTGGCGGCCGAAGGACTAGAAAAACTGTTTTTT TRBV5-1 once . TRBJ1-4
CASSESRAWDGYTF TGTGCCAGCAGTGAAAGCAGGGCGTGGGATGGCTACACCTTC TRBV6-1 . . TRBJ1-2
CASSLEGEGVSEAFF TGTGCCAGCAGCTTGGAAGGAGAGGGGGTATCTGAAGCTTTCTTT TRBV5-4 . . TRBJ1-1
CASGSLKGQGYEQYF TGTGCTAGTGGTTCCCTAAAGGGGCAGGGCTACGAGCAGTACTTC TRBV12-5 . . TRBJ2-7
CASSPSGQRVDTQYF TGTGCCAGCAGTCCCTCCGGACAGCGTGTCGATACGCAGTATTTT TRBV27 . . TRBJ2-3
CASSQLSGGEVPQHF TGTGCCAGCAGCCAATTAAGCGGGGGCGAAGTGCCCCAGCATTTT TRBV3-1/TRBV3-2 . . TRBJ1-5
CAISESGTGGLGTEAFF TGTGCCATCAGTGAGTCGGGGACAGGGGGCCTCGGCACTGAAGCTTTCTTT TRBV10-3 . TRBD1 TRBJ1-1